The entry that follows covers one T cell receptor (beta chain) sequence. The clone's antigen remains unknown. It has no much larger one-base neighbor in the sample; base qualities were not kept. The data originate from a study of T cell responses to AZD1222 COVID-19 vaccine (dated by TCRdb to the early 2020s). Notes on the research overall: TCR sequencing was performed for approximately 240 trial participants, of whom some 200 were given two doses of AZD1222 and roughly 25 were given two doses of MenACWY control vaccine. Trial participants were enrolled into age subgroups of 18-55, 56-69 and 70-plus years, which contained 148, 28 and 57 TCR-sequenced participants, respectively.

The sample's time point, from its label and the paper: about 28 days (+/-7) after the second vaccine dose. AZD1222 recipients given second doses at about 4 weeks or at about 12 weeks were pooled, since spike-specific TCR depth and breadth were not found to differ between the two schedules. Vaccinee samples were obtained from the UK trials COV001 and COV002, which included a single-blind randomized controlled phase 2/3 trial of AZD1222 (ChAdOx1 nCoV-19) in healthy adults. For TCRbeta chain sequencing, PBMC samples from trial participants were taken at day 0 and at day 28 after the second dose. The CDR3 regions of human TCRbeta chains were analyzed by immunosequencing. In the source study's methods: TCRs in the repertoires were matched against a reference library of SARS-CoV-2-specific TCRs that had been generated with the MIRA antigen-specificity platform. Breadth was defined as the fraction of unique TCRs that were SARS-CoV-2-associated, and depth was defined as the fraction of total T cells that were SARS-CoV-2-associated. Each spike-specific TCR was assigned to its reactive spike region and to a CD4 or CD8 class using the MIRA data. Log10-transformed breadth and depth values were compared by one-way ANOVA with Sidak's multiple comparisons tests. The source is immuneACCESS, and TCRdb retained only in-frame sequences with V and J called. Part of the clones is not carried over; for the studies checked, unresolved V genes explain less than half of this, and the remainder is unexplained. That table supplies the V and J calls and clone size; D and trimming were determined from the DNA. Counted in this sample were about 81,000 clones; approximately 90% of them appeared once. The top ten clones comprise less than 5.5% of the sample.

What the research found in general, with its limitations: Conclusions about previously exposed vaccinees are limited, since just six AZD1222 recipients were seropositive for SARS-CoV-2 at baseline. Nearly half of unique spike-specific TCRs reportedly recognized epitopes outside regions mutated in the B.1.351 and B.1.1.7 variants. Because no day 14 peak-response samples were available, repertoires were characterized only after the peak T cell response. Vaccine-associated CD4 TCRs spanned the whole spike protein, with dominant responses in regions 160-218 and 743-854. In the small 56-69-year group, the increase in depth fell short of significance, most likely because of low power. Participants were mostly white British, with more females than males. The authors suggested clonal diversity may have been underestimated. Spike-specific TCR breadth and depth rose significantly after two AZD1222 doses compared with day 0 and with MenACWY recipients.

The germline V gene supplies CDR1 MDHEN and CDR2 SYDVKM. From its cysteine to its phenylalanine, the CDR3 spans 15 amino acids. Just the 45-base CDR3 DNA is kept, in frame starting at base 1. V is pruned by 5 bases and J by 4 bases, leaving 11 bases of the junction without a gene match. The starting material was peripheral blood, obtained 28 days after the second AZD1222 dose. The sequence joins TRBV28 to TRBJ2-7, with 7 bases in between that match TRBD1. This TCR derives from an adult who received the AZD1222 COVID-19 vaccine. The CDR3 protein: CASSPPGQAYYEQYF. The sequenced DNA: TGTGCCAGCAGTCCCCCCGGACAGGCTTATTACGAGCAGTACTTC.